The rows below give T cell receptor beta chains drawn from one sample of a study of blood T cell repertoires in COVID-19. Libraries were prepared by immunoSEQ multiplex PCR; TCRdb keeps only in-frame clonotypes and omits some of them. The table includes under 250,000 clones, approximately 83% detected once. Sequenced input: peripheral blood. The receptors were sampled from a woman in her 30s who had recovered from COVID-19. Each CDR3 is given with its conserved first and last residue. The D gene is left open where the match is weak. Some rows have no size entry. The others give once, few or many, or a class for an expanded clone.

size: .; J: TRBJ1-3; D: .; V: TRBV6-5; DNA: TGTGCCAGCACCTACAGGTTCCCATCTGGAAACACCATATATTTT; CDR3: CASTYRFPSGNTIYF
size: few; J: TRBJ1-6; D: .; V: TRBV27; DNA: TGTGCCAGCACCCTAACATTTAATGCGGGTTCACCCCTCCACTTT; CDR3: CASTLTFNAGSPLHF
size: .; J: TRBJ1-1; D: .; V: TRBV20-1; DNA: TGCAGTGCTGACGCGGGAGATGAAGCTTTCTTT; CDR3: CSADAGDEAFF
size: .; J: TRBJ2-7; D: TRBD1; V: TRBV6-2/TRBV6-3; DNA: TGTGCCAGCAGTTACGGGACAGAGAGGTACGAGCAGTACTTC; CDR3: CASSYGTERYEQYF
size: once; J: TRBJ2-1; D: TRBD1; V: TRBV7-3; DNA: TGTGCCAGCAGCGAGGGGGCTTTGTACAATGAGCAGTTCTTC; CDR3: CASSEGALYNEQFF
size: .; J: TRBJ2-1; D: .; V: TRBV19; DNA: TGTGCCAGTAGCTACAGGGCCGGATACAATGAGCAGTTCTTC; CDR3: CASSYRAGYNEQFF
size: .; J: TRBJ2-1; D: .; V: TRBV7-6; DNA: .; CDR3: CASSSSTGGRHNEQFF
size: .; J: TRBJ1-1; D: .; V: TRBV11-2; DNA: TGTGCCAGCAGCTTAGCAGGGAACACTGAAGCTTTCTTT; CDR3: CASSLAGNTEAFF
size: once; J: TRBJ2-3; D: TRBD2; V: TRBV28; DNA: TGTGCCAGCAGCTCAAGGACTAGCGGGAATATCGCGCAGTATTTT; CDR3: CASSSRTSGNIAQYF
size: .; J: TRBJ2-1; D: TRBD2; V: TRBV10-1; DNA: TGCGCCAGCAGTGAGTTAGCGGGAGGGCCCAATGAGCAGTTCTTC; CDR3: CASSELAGGPNEQFF
size: .; J: TRBJ2-7; D: TRBD2; V: TRBV2; DNA: TGTGCCAGCAAGGGACTAGCGGGAGCCTACGAGCAGTACTTC; CDR3: CASKGLAGAYEQYF
size: few; J: TRBJ2-1; D: TRBD2; V: TRBV15; DNA: TGTGCCACCAGCAGAGATAGTCGACTAGCGGGAGTTGAGCAGTTCTTC; CDR3: CATSRDSRLAGVEQFF
size: once; J: TRBJ2-1; D: TRBD2; V: TRBV9; DNA: TGTGCCAGCAGCGGGACTTTTGCTAGCGGGAGGGCGGGTGAGCAGTTCTTC; CDR3: CASSGTFASGRAGEQFF
size: few; J: TRBJ1-2; D: TRBD1; V: TRBV2; DNA: TGTGCCAGCAGTTCAGGGGGCGTCTATGGCTACACCTTC; CDR3: CASSSGGVYGYTF
size: .; J: TRBJ1-4; D: .; V: TRBV9; DNA: TGTGCCAGCAGCGAAGGGGGAACTAATGAAAAACTGTTTTTT; CDR3: CASSEGGTNEKLFF
size: .; J: TRBJ1-6; D: .; V: TRBV13; DNA: TGTGCCAGCAGCTTATTGGGGGGGGCGGATTCACCCCTCCACTTT; CDR3: CASSLLGGADSPLHF
size: .; J: TRBJ2-3; D: TRBD2; V: TRBV30; DNA: TGTGCCTGGAGTAAGCGGGAGGAAGGTGGGGATACGCAGTATTTT; CDR3: CAWSKREEGGDTQYF
size: .; J: TRBJ2-7; D: TRBD2; V: TRBV6-2/TRBV6-3; DNA: TGTGCCAGCAGTTACGGCCTAGCGGGTTCCTACGAGCAGTACTTC; CDR3: CASSYGLAGSYEQYF
size: .; J: TRBJ1-5; D: TRBD1; V: TRBV13; DNA: TGTGCCAGCAGCTTTGGGGGGACAGGGAATCCGCCCCAGCATTTT; CDR3: CASSFGGTGNPPQHF
size: .; J: TRBJ1-5; D: .; V: TRBV7-9; DNA: TGTGCCAGCAGCTTGAGGGGGAGTCAGCCCCAGCATTTT; CDR3: CASSLRGSQPQHF
size: .; J: TRBJ2-7; D: TRBD2; V: TRBV5-1; DNA: TGCGCCAGCAGCTTGGCCCTGTCTAGCGGGGGTTACGAGCAGTACTTC; CDR3: CASSLALSSGGYEQYF
size: .; J: TRBJ2-7; D: TRBD2; V: TRBV11-3; DNA: TGTGCCAGCAGCCCGGGACTAGCGGGAGGGCTCGACGAGCAGTACTTC; CDR3: CASSPGLAGGLDEQYF
size: once; J: TRBJ2-7; D: TRBD2; V: TRBV6-5; DNA: TGTGCCAGCACGGCGGGGGGGTCCTACGAGCAGTACTTC; CDR3: CASTAGGSYEQYF
size: .; J: TRBJ2-7; D: .; V: TRBV6-5; DNA: TGTGCCAGCAGCCCGTCGCGCGGGGCCACCTACGAGCAGTACTTC; CDR3: CASSPSRGATYEQYF
size: once; J: TRBJ2-7; D: .; V: TRBV6-5; DNA: TGTGCCAGCAGACGACTGAACTACGAGCAGTACTTC; CDR3: CASRRLNYEQYF
size: .; J: TRBJ2-3; D: TRBD1; V: TRBV2; DNA: TGTGCCAGCAGGACAGGGTGGAGCACAGATACGCAGTATTTT; CDR3: CASRTGWSTDTQYF
size: .; J: TRBJ1-2; D: .; V: TRBV7-8; DNA: TGTGCCAGCAGCTTATCTCAGGATAACTATGGCTACACCTTC; CDR3: CASSLSQDNYGYTF
size: .; J: TRBJ2-7; D: TRBD1; V: TRBV7-9; DNA: TGTGCCAGCAGCAGGACAGGCTACGAGCAGTACTTC; CDR3: CASSRTGYEQYF
size: .; J: TRBJ2-2; D: .; V: TRBV10-1; DNA: TGCGCCAGCAGTGGGGTGGTAACAGTCGCGAACACCGGGGAGCTGTTTTTT; CDR3: CASSGVVTVANTGELFF
size: .; J: TRBJ2-7; D: TRBD1; V: TRBV29-1; DNA: TGCAGCTCAATGGGGACAGGAGCTGCCGAGCAGTACTTC; CDR3: CSSMGTGAAEQYF
size: .; J: TRBJ2-1; D: TRBD2; V: TRBV7-7; DNA: TGTGCCAGCAGCTTGGACGACGTTGCGGGAGGAGGAAATGAGCAGTTCTTC; CDR3: CASSLDDVAGGGNEQFF
size: .; J: TRBJ2-2; D: .; V: TRBV7-6; DNA: TGTGCCAGCAGTTTTCAGGGGACCGGGGAGCTGTTTTTT; CDR3: CASSFQGTGELFF
size: .; J: TRBJ2-1; D: .; V: TRBV18; DNA: TGTGCCAGCTCACCACCAGGACAATCGGGTAATGAGCAGTTCTTC; CDR3: CASSPPGQSGNEQFF
size: .; J: TRBJ2-6; D: .; V: TRBV5-4; DNA: TGTGCCAGCAGCTTGGCCAGGCGGGGCGCCGGGGCCAACGTCCTGACTTTC; CDR3: CASSLARRGAGANVLTF
size: few; J: TRBJ2-2; D: TRBD1; V: TRBV7-3; DNA: TGTGCCAGCAGCTCGGGACAGCTTGGCACCGGGGAGCTGTTTTTT; CDR3: CASSSGQLGTGELFF
size: .; J: TRBJ2-1; D: .; V: TRBV5-4; DNA: TGTGCCAGCAGCTGGGGGACTGTCAATGAGCAGTTCTTC; CDR3: CASSWGTVNEQFF
size: .; J: TRBJ2-1; D: TRBD2; V: TRBV7-8; DNA: TGTGCCAGCAGGACGGGGGGCAATGAGCAGTTCTTC; CDR3: CASRTGGNEQFF
size: .; J: TRBJ2-5; D: .; V: TRBV12-3/TRBV12-4; DNA: TGTGCCAGCGTTATGGGGGGGACCCAGTACTTC; CDR3: CASVMGGTQYF
size: .; J: TRBJ1-1; D: .; V: TRBV6-1; DNA: TGTGCCAGCAGTGAAGTGTGGGGGGGCACTGAAGCTTTCTTT; CDR3: CASSEVWGGTEAFF
size: .; J: TRBJ1-1; D: .; V: TRBV30; DNA: TGTGCCTGGAGTGTACTCCACCCCTCCGGGGACACTGAAGCTTTCTTT; CDR3: CAWSVLHPSGDTEAFF
size: .; J: TRBJ2-5; D: TRBD2; V: TRBV11-2; DNA: TGTGCCAGCAGCCCGAGACTAGCGGGAGGCCAAGAGACCCAGTACTTC; CDR3: CASSPRLAGGQETQYF
size: .; J: TRBJ2-3; D: .; V: TRBV14; DNA: TGTGCCAGCAGCCCTCTGACAGGCTTTATGGATACGCAGTATTTT; CDR3: CASSPLTGFMDTQYF
size: few; J: TRBJ2-3; D: TRBD2; V: TRBV5-1; DNA: TGCGCCAGCACCCTAGCGGGGACCACAGATACGCAGTATTTT; CDR3: CASTLAGTTDTQYF
size: few; J: TRBJ2-1; D: .; V: TRBV24-1; DNA: TGTGCCACCAGTGATTTCTTAAATGAGCAGTTCTTC; CDR3: CATSDFLNEQFF
size: .; J: TRBJ2-2; D: TRBD1; V: TRBV18; DNA: TGTGCCAGCTCACGGATACAGGGGGGCACCGGGGAGCTGTTTTTT; CDR3: CASSRIQGGTGELFF
size: once; J: TRBJ2-5; D: .; V: TRBV7-9; DNA: TGTGCCAGCAGCTTAGTTGGGGGGGAGACCCAGTACTTC; CDR3: CASSLVGGETQYF
size: .; J: TRBJ1-5; D: .; V: TRBV6-5; DNA: TGTGCCAGCACTCCGCGGACAGCCGATCAGCCCCAGCATTTT; CDR3: CASTPRTADQPQHF